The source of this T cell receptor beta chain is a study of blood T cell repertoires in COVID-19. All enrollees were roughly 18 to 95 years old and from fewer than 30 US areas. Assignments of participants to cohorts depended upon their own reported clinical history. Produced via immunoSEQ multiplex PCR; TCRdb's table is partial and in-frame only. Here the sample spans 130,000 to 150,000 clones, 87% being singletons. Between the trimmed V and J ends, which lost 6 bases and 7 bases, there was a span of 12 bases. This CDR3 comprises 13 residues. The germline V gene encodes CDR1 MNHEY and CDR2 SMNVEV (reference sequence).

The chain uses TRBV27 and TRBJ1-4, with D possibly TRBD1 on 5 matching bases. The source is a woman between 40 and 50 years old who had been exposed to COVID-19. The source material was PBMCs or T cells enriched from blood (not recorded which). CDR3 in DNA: TGTGCCAGCAGGCTGGGGGGGTCTGAAAAACTGTTTTTT. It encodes CASRLGGSEKLFF.